Following are 27 T cell receptor beta chains from one sample sequenced in a study of blood T cell repertoires in COVID-19. Sequencing was performed with immunoSEQ multiplex PCR; in TCRdb, only in-frame clones are kept and a portion is missing. The sample records about 120,000 clones, 69% being singletons. The sequenced sample consisted of peripheral blood. These TCRs come from a woman in her seventies with acute or convalescent COVID-19.

This clone showed up just a few times. The chain carries TRBV10-3 and TRBJ2-3; 14 bases match TRBD2. Unmatched junction bases numbered 17, after V lost 5 bases and J lost 4 bases. In germline, CDR1 is ENHRY, CDR2 SYGVKD. The CDR3 spans 20 residues. The chain's CDR3 is CAISKTGTSGGLARADTQYF. The DNA of the CDR3 is TGTGCCATCAGTAAAACCGGGACTAGCGGGGGTTTAGCACGCGCAGATACGCAGTATTTT.

This clone was seen a handful of times. The gene calls are TRBV9 and TRBJ1-5, with 10 bases identical to TRBD1. V shed 4 bases, J shed 5 bases, and the junction held 6 bases outside the gene matches. This CDR3 spans 15 amino acids. Looked up from germline, CDR1 is SGDLS and CDR2 is YYNGEE. For the CDR3, the DNA is TGTGCCAGCAGCCCAGGGGGGACAGGGGATCAGCCCCAGCATTTT. Translation: CASSPGGTGDQPQHF.

This clone has ten or more counts. J is TRBJ1-1 and V is TRBV5-1, with unresolved D. Germline V gene sequence: CDR1 SGHRS, CDR2 YFSETQ. This CDR3 comprises 14 residues. Trimming cost V 0 bases and J 10 bases, with 16 bases left between them. The CDR3 spells CASSLEGAAQSAFF. CDR3 nucleotides: TGCGCCAGCAGCTTGGAAGGCGCGGCCCAGTCAGCTTTCTTT.

A single count supports this clone. V usage is TRBV12-5 and J usage is TRBJ1-1; D perhaps matches TRBD1 (6 bases). CDR1 is LGHNT and CDR2 is FRNRAP in the germline V gene. There are 16 residues in the CDR3. Trimming removed 1 base from V and 2 bases from J, with 14 bases in between. The CDR3 nucleotides are TGTGCTAGTGGTTTGGGGTCCCTGACAGGAAACACTGAAGCTTTCTTT. It codes for CASGLGSLTGNTEAFF.

This clone was seen a single time. The chain employs TRBV9 and TRBJ2-1, with 13 bases that match TRBD2. V lost 3 bases and J lost 0; bases outside the gene matches: 6. This CDR3 spans 18 amino acids. Looked up from germline, CDR1 is SGDLS and CDR2 is YYNGEE. The CDR3 DNA sequence: TGTGCCAGCAGCGGGCCACTAGCGGGAGGGAGCTCCTACAATGAGCAGTTCTTC. Protein: CASSGPLAGGSSYNEQFF.

This chain joins TRBV6-5 and TRBJ1-2, with TRBD1 matching 10 bases. V shed 4 bases and J 6 bases; nucleotides not matched to a gene: 8. This CDR3 region has 15 residues. Germline loops: CDR1 MNHEY, CDR2 SVGAGI. This chain's CDR3 is CASSSTGQGRHGYTF. CDR3 nucleotides: TGTGCCAGCAGTTCAACGGGACAGGGGAGGCATGGCTACACCTTC.

The chain joins TRBV5-1 to TRBJ2-3; a possible D gene is TRBD2 (6 bases). The germline V gene has CDR1 SGHRS and CDR2 YFSETQ. The CDR3 sequence is 14 residues long. Trimming shortened V by 2 bases and J by 6 bases, and 13 bases separated the two germline ends. This CDR3 is CASSFLGTFDTQYF. CDR3 bases: TGCGCCAGCAGCTTCCTCGGGACTTTTGATACGCAGTATTTT.

The count of this clone is one. The V gene is TRBV28, the J gene TRBJ2-6; possibly TRBD1 for D (5 bases). Germline CDR1 MDHEN, CDR2 SYDVKM. V dropped 11 bases and J dropped 4 bases, with 9 bases sitting between them. The CDR3 is made up of 12 amino acids. The CDR3 region has the DNA TGTGCCGTCAGGGCCGGGGCCAACGTCCTGACTTTC. Translating gives CAVRAGANVLTF.

The chain uses TRBV3-1 (or the pseudogene TRBV3-2) and TRBJ2-1, with 7 nucleotides matching TRBD1. J lost 2 bases, V lost 4 bases, and 8 bases had no gene match. The germline CDR1 and CDR2 sequences are LGHDT and YNNKEL (reference sequence). The CDR3 loop spans 16 amino acids. DNA for the CDR3: TGTGCCAGCAGCCCCCCCGCCGGGACAGCCTACAATGAGCAGTTCTTC. It specifies CASSPPAGTAYNEQFF.

This clone appeared a few times. The rearrangement links TRBV2 to TRBJ1-1; 8 nucleotides line up with TRBD1. The germline V gene encodes CDR1 SNHLY and CDR2 FYNNEI. J lost 5 bases, V lost 4 bases, and 6 bases had no gene match. This CDR3 spans 14 amino acids. The CDR3 here is CASSVSTGGTEAFF. In DNA form, the CDR3 reads TGTGCCAGCAGTGTCAGTACAGGGGGGACTGAAGCTTTCTTT. The complete variable domain, with remaining parts taken from reference TRBV2 and TRBJ1-1, reads EPEVTQTPSHQVTQMGQEVILRCVPISNHLYFYWYRQILGQKVEFLVSFYNNEISEKSEIFDDQFSVERPDGSNFTLKIRSTKLEDSAMYFCASSVSTGGTEAFFGQGTRLTVV.

The chain links TRBV7-3 to TRBJ2-1; 8 nucleotides align to TRBD1. Germline V gene data show CDR1 as SGHTA and CDR2 as FQGTGA. Losses at the gene ends were 5 bases for V and 5 bases for J; bases not matched to a gene: 14. This CDR3 contains 17 residues. The CDR3 protein is CASSTIDGQGGHNEQFF. DNA for the CDR3: TGTGCCAGCAGCACAATTGACGGACAGGGTGGGCACAATGAGCAGTTCTTC. The full variable domain, in which reference TRBV7-3 and TRBJ2-1 provide the parts outside the CDR3, is GAGVSQTPSNKVTEKGKYVELRCDPISGHTALYWYRQSLGQGPEFLIYFQGTGAADDSGLPNDRFFAVRPEGSVSTLKIQRTERGDSAVYLCASSTIDGQGGHNEQFFGPGTRLTVL.

The CDR3: CASSQDPGGGVAETQYF. The CDR3 nucleotides are TGTGCCAGCAGCCAAGATCCTGGCGGGGGAGTCGCAGAGACCCAGTACTTC. The chain joins TRBV4-2 to TRBJ2-5; 7 nucleotides align to TRBD2. After removal of 0 bases from V and 4 bases from J, the junction contained 11 bases not matched to a gene. The CDR3 has 17 amino acids. CDR1 LGHNA and CDR2 YNFKEQ come from the germline V gene.

The rearrangement links TRBV5-4 to TRBJ2-1, with D unclear. Germline-derived CDR1 and CDR2 are SGHNT and YYREEE (reference sequence). Trimming removed 1 base from V and 5 bases from J, with 10 bases in between. The CDR3 length is 14 residues. CDR3 DNA: TGTGCCAGCAGCTTGACGGTTTTCGACAATGAGCAGTTCTTC. Amino acids: CASSLTVFDNEQFF.

The genes are TRBV6-5 and TRBJ1-1; 7 nucleotides match TRBD1. The germline V gene has CDR1 MNHEY and CDR2 SVGAGI. After removal of 2 bases from V and 5 bases from J, the junction contained 5 bases not matched to a gene. The length of the CDR3 is 14 residues. The CDR3 coding sequence is TGTGCCAGCAGTTACAATCCAGGGGGAACTGAAGCTTTCTTT. Translated, it gives CASSYNPGGTEAFF.

This clone was seen only a few times. J is TRBJ2-7 and V is TRBV12-3 or TRBV12-4, with a possible D match to TRBD2 (6 bases). CDR3 size: 13 residues. V was clipped by 3 bases and J by 6 bases, with 12 bases between them. CDR3 DNA sequence: TGTGCCAGCAGTTTGGGGGTCGGGGGCGAGCAGTACTTC. It translates to CASSLGVGGEQYF.

To note about this clone: Germline is not matched at one junction end, which may reflect a read error. The chain joins TRBV6-1 to TRBJ1-2; D may be TRBD1 (5 bases). Germline lookup yields CDR1 MNHNS and CDR2 SASEGT. The CDR3 length is 13 residues. In DNA form, the CDR3 reads TGTGCCAGCAGTGACACAGGACCGTTTAGCTCTTCCTTC. It yields the protein CASSDTGPFSSSF.

This chain links TRBV7-8 with TRBJ2-7; TRBD2 is a possible D gene (5 bases). Germline V CDR1 and CDR2: SGHVS, FQNEAQ. V was clipped by 5 bases and J by 1 base, with 12 bases between them. The CDR3 has 14 amino acids. CDR3 loop: CASSPTGNSYEQYF. For the CDR3, the DNA is TGTGCCAGCAGCCCGACCGGGAATTCCTACGAGCAGTACTTC. The full variable domain, completed using reference TRBV7-8 and TRBJ2-7, is GAGVSQSPRYKVAKRGQDVALRCDPISGHVSLFWYQQALGQGPEFLTYFQNEAQLDKSGLPSDRFFAERPEGSVSTLKIQRTQQEDSAVYLCASSPTGNSYEQYFGPGTRLTVT.

The chain recombines TRBV29-1 with TRBJ2-1, with a possible D match to TRBD1 (5 bases). Germline values: CDR1 SQVTM, CDR2 ANQGSEA. The CDR3 is made up of 11 amino acids. V was cut by 6 bases and J by 3 bases, with 6 bases left in between. CDR3 sequence reads: CSVDSYNEQFF. CDR3 bases: TGCAGCGTAGACAGCTACAATGAGCAGTTCTTC.

This clone was seen only once. CDR3 protein: CASSLEISYGYTF. The CDR3 DNA is TGTGCCAGCAGCTTGGAGATCAGCTATGGCTACACCTTC. The chain uses TRBV5-6 and TRBJ1-2; D not resolved. Deletions cut 0 bases from V and 4 bases from J, with 7 bases between. Germline CDR1 reads SGHDT; CDR2 reads YYEEEE. The CDR3 contains 13 residues. Variable domain in full (rest from reference TRBV5-6 and TRBJ1-2): DAGVTQSPTHLIKTRGQQVTLRCSPKSGHDTVSWYQQALGQGPQFIFQYYEEEERQRGNFPDRFSGHQFPNYSSELNVNALLLGDSALYLCASSLEISYGYTFGSGTRLTVV.

The chain is built from TRBV24-1 and TRBJ2-2; D is possibly TRBD1 (5 bases). This CDR3 is 15 amino acids long. Trimming shortened V by 1 base and J by 3 bases, and 8 bases separated the two germline ends. Per germline, CDR1 KGHDR and CDR2 SFDVKD. The CDR3 loop reads CATSDFARDTGELFF. The DNA of the CDR3 is TGTGCCACCAGTGATTTTGCCAGGGACACCGGGGAGCTGTTTTTT.

The genes are TRBV5-6 and TRBJ1-6, with 7 bases fitting TRBD1. Looked up from germline, CDR1 is SGHDT and CDR2 is YYEEEE. The CDR3 has 14 amino acids. The V gene end was trimmed by 4 bases and the J gene end by 6 bases; junction bases not matched to a gene: 4. CDR3 protein: CASSAGTVNSPLHF. The CDR3 DNA sequence: TGTGCCAGCAGCGCAGGGACAGTTAATTCACCCCTCCACTTT.

This clone was recorded many times. The rearrangement links TRBV6-5 to TRBJ2-2; tentatively, D is TRBD2 (6 bases). The germline V and J ends were trimmed by 6 bases and 4 bases, with 9 bases remaining between them. This CDR3 comprises 13 residues. Germline V CDR1 and CDR2: MNHEY, SVGAGI. CDR3: CASSEGGTGELFF. The CDR3 nucleotides are TGTGCCAGCAGCGAGGGAGGCACCGGGGAGCTGTTTTTT.

The chain is built from TRBV6-5 and TRBJ2-7; 7 positions agree with TRBD2. CDR1 is MNHEY and CDR2 is SVGAGI in the germline V gene. J gave up 2 bases and V 0 bases, and 4 bases lay outside the gene matches. This CDR3 is built from 15 residues. CDR3 loop: CASSYSNSGTYEQYF. CDR3 DNA sequence: TGTGCCAGCAGTTACTCAAACAGCGGGACCTACGAGCAGTACTTC.

For the CDR3, the DNA is TGTGCCAGCAGTTACGGCCCGATGAACACTGAAGCTTTCTTT. Amino acid sequence: CASSYGPMNTEAFF. The V call is TRBV6-5, the J call TRBJ1-1, with D unresolved. V lost 2 bases and J lost 0, with 7 bases in between. Germline CDR1 MNHEY, CDR2 SVGAGI. This CDR3 comprises 14 residues.

The chain combines TRBV6-2 or TRBV6-3 with TRBJ2-7; D unresolved. Looked up from germline, CDR1 is MNHEY and CDR2 is SVGEGT. This CDR3 comprises 12 residues. V was pared by 6 bases and J by 0 bases, with 6 bases between. The CDR3 loop reads CASSRSSYEQYF. CDR3 DNA sequence: TGTGCCAGCAGCAGGAGCTCCTACGAGCAGTACTTC.

The chain recombines TRBV10-3 with TRBJ2-5; tentative D call: TRBD1 (6 bases). CDR1 and CDR2 from the germline V gene are ENHRY and SYGVKD. CDR3 size: 11 residues. The ends were cut back, 8 bases at V and 3 bases at J, with 7 bases in the middle. CDR3 protein: CAIRQEETQYF. The CDR3 coding sequence is TGTGCCATCCGACAGGAAGAGACCCAGTACTTC.

The J gene is TRBJ1-4, the V gene TRBV28; 8 bases align to TRBD1. Trimming took 4 bases from V and 7 from J; bases not matched to a gene: 11. The CDR3 is 16 residues long. The germline CDR1 and CDR2 sequences are MDHEN and SYDVKM. The CDR3 sequence: CASSSPWTGSGEKLFF. The CDR3 DNA follows: TGTGCCAGCAGTTCCCCCTGGACAGGGTCGGGTGAAAAACTGTTTTTT. Full variable domain (remainder filled in from reference TRBV28 and TRBJ1-4): DVKVTQSSRYLVKRTGEKVFLECVQDMDHENMFWYRQDPGLGLRLIYFSYDVKMKEKGDIPEGYSVSREKKERFSLILESASTNQTSMYLCASSSPWTGSGEKLFFGSGTQLSVL.